This TCR beta chain is drawn from a study of spatial heterogeneity in lung cancer. On the study more broadly: For the average unique TCR and UMI combination, more than eight occurrences appeared in raw reads.

The sample's time point: sample taken at primary tumor resection. Germline V gene data show CDR1 as LGHNT and CDR2 as FRNRAP. The CDR3 has 17 residues. Using its own MiXCR run on the 5' RACE reads, TCRdb lists one record per CDR3 protein. In the table there are some 10,000 distinct CDR3 sequences, 6% to 7% of which are singletons. Regarding the study as a whole: Expanded intratumoral alpha and beta TCR counts tracked tumor mutation counts.

This clonotype was observed many times. Antigen: not known. Compared with germline, one end of the junction differs, possibly owing to a read error. The sample in question was lung tumor tissue, obtained at surgery. The TCR sequence derives from a male donor with early-stage non-small cell lung cancer. J is TRBJ2-1 and V is TRBV12-5; TRBD2 agrees at 13 bases. The CDR3 region has the DNA TGTGCTAGTGGTTTACCCGGACTACTAGCGGGGGGGCGCCCGTTAATCTTC. Translation: CASGLPGLLAGGRPLIF.